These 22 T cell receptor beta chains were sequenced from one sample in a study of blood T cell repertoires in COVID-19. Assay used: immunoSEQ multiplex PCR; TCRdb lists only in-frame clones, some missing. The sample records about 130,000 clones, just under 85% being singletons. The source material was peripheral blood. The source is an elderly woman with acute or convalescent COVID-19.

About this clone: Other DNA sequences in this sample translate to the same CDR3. The CDR3 coding sequence is TGTGCCAGCAGCAGGGATAACTATGGCTACACCTTC. It yields the protein CASSRDNYGYTF. J is TRBJ1-2 and V is TRBV6-5; D perhaps matches TRBD1 (5 bases). The CDR3 spans 12 residues. CDR1 is MNHEY and CDR2 is SVGAGI in the germline V gene. V shed 6 bases and J shed 1 base, with 6 bases lying between them.

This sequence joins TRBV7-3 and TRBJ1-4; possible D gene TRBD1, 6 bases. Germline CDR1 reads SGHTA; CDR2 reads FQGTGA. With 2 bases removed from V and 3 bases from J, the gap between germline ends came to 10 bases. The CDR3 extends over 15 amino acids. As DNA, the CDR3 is TGTGCCAGCAGCTTAGGCCCAGGGGCTAATGAAAAACTGTTTTTT. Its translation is CASSLGPGANEKLFF.

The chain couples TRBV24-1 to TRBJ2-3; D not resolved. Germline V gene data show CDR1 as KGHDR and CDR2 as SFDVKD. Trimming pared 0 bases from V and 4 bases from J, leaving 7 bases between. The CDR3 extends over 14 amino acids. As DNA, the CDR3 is TGTGCCACCAGTGATTTGCAAGTAGCAGATACGCAGTATTTT. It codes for CATSDLQVADTQYF.

The CDR3: CASSEQVGSYSNQPQHF. CDR3 nucleotide sequence: TGTGCCAGCAGTGAACAGGTTGGGTCATATAGCAATCAGCCCCAGCATTTT. The V and J genes are TRBV6-1 and TRBJ1-5; no clear D gene. The CDR3 sequence is 17 residues long. Trimming pared 2 bases from V and 0 bases from J, leaving 14 bases between. Germline-derived CDR1 and CDR2 are MNHNS and SASEGT.

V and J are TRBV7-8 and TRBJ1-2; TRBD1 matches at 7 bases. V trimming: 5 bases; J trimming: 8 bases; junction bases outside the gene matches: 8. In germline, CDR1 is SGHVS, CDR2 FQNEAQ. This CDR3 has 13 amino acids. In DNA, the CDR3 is TGTGCCAGCAGCCGTCGGGACAGTGGGGGCTACACCTTC. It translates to CASSRRDSGGYTF.

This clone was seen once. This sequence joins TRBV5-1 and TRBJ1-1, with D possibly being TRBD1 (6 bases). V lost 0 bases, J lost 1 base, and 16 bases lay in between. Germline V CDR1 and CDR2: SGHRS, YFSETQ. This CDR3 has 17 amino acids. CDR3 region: CASSLAWRGPKNTEAFF. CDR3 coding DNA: TGCGCCAGCAGCTTGGCGTGGCGGGGGCCGAAGAACACTGAAGCTTTCTTT.

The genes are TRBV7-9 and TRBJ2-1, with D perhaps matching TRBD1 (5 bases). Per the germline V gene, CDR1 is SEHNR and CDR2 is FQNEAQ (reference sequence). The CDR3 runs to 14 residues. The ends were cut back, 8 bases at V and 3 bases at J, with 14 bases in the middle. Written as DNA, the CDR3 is TGTGCCAGCGGTCGACAGAAACGCTACAATGAGCAGTTCTTC. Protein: CASGRQKRYNEQFF. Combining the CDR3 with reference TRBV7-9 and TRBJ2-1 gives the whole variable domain DTGVSQNPRHKITKRGQNVTFRCDPISEHNRLYWYRQTLGQGPEFLTYFQNEAQLEKSRLLSDRFSAERPKGSFSTLEIQRTEQGDSAMYLCASGRQKRYNEQFFGPGTRLTVL.

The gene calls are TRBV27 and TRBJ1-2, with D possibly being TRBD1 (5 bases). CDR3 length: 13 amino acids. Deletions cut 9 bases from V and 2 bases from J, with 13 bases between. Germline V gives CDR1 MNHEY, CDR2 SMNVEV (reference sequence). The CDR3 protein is CASRARQNYGYTF. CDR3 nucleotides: TGTGCCAGTCGTGCCAGACAGAACTATGGCTACACCTTC.

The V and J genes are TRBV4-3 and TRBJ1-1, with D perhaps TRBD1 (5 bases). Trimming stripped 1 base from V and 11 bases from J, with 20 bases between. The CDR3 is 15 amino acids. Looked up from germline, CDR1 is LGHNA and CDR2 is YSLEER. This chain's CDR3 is CASSQVSIGDRQAFF. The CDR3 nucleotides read TGCGCCAGCAGCCAAGTTTCTATCGGCGACCGACAGGCTTTCTTT.

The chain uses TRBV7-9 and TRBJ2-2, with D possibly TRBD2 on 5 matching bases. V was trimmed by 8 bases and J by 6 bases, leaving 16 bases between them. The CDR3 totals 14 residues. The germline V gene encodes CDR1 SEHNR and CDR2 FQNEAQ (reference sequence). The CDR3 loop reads CASWTGVPPGELFF. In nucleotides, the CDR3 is TGTGCCAGCTGGACCGGGGTCCCTCCCGGGGAGCTGTTTTTT.

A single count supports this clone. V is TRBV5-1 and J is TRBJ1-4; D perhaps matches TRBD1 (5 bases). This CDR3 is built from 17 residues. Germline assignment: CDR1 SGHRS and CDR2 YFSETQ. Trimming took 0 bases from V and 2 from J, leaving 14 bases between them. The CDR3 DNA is TGCGCCAGCAGCTTGGCGACAGCCCTGGGGACTAATGAAAAACTGTTTTTT. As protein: CASSLATALGTNEKLFF.

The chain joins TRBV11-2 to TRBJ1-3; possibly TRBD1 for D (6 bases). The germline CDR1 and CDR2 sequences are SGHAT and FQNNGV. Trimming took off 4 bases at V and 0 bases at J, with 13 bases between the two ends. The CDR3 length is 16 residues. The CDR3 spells CASSSGGLLSGNTIYF. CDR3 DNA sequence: TGTGCCAGCAGCTCTGGGGGCCTCCTCTCTGGAAACACCATATATTTT.

The CDR3 DNA is TGTGCCAGCAGCTTATATAGTCCCAACACTGAAGCTTTCTTT. Amino acid sequence: CASSLYSPNTEAFF. The chain couples TRBV13 to TRBJ1-1; D unresolved. This CDR3 region has 14 residues. CDR1 is PRHDT and CDR2 is FYEKMQ in the germline V gene (reference sequence). V lost 2 bases, J lost 2 bases, and 9 bases lay in between.

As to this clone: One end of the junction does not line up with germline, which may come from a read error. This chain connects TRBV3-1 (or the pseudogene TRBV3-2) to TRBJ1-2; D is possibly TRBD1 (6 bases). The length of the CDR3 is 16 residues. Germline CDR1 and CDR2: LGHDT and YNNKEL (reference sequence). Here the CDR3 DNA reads TGTGCCAGCAGACAAGAAAGTACAGGGACAAGGTATGGCTACACCTTC. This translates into CASRQESTGTRYGYTF.

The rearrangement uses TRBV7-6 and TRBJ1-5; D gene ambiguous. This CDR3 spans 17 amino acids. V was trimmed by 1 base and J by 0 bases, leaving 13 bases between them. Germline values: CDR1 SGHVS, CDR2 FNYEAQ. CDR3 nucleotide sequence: TGTGCCAGCAGCTTAGAGAGGCCCGACTATAGCAATCAGCCCCAGCATTTT. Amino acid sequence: CASSLERPDYSNQPQHF.

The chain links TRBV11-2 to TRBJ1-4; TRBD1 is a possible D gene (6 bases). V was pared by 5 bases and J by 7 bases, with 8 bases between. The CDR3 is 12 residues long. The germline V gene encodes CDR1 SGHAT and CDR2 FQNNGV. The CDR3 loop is CASSVRGEKLFF. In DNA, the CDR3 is TGTGCCAGCAGCGTCAGGGGTGAAAAACTGTTTTTT.

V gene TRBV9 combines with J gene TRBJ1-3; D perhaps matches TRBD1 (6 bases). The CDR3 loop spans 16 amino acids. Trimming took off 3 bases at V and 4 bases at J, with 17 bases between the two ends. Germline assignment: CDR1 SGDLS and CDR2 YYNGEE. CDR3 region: CASSASYRAGGNTIYF. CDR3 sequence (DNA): TGTGCCAGCAGCGCTTCTTACAGGGCAGGGGGAAACACCATATATTTT.

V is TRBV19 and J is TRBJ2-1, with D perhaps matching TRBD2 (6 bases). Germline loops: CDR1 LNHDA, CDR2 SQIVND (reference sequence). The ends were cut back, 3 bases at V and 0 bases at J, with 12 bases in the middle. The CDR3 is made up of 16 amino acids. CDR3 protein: CASSIPGRSSYNEQFF. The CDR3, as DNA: TGTGCCAGTAGTATCCCAGGGAGGAGCTCCTACAATGAGCAGTTCTTC.

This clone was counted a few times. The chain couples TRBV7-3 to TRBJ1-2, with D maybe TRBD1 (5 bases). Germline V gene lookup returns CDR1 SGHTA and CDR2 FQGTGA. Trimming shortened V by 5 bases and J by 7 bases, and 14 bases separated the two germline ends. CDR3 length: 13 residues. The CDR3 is CASSPGGEGGYTF. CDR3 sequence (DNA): TGTGCCAGCAGCCCCGGGGGGGAAGGTGGCTACACCTTC.

The CDR3 nucleotides are TGTGCCAGCAGCTTGCGGTATGGCTACACCTTC. Translated: CASSLRYGYTF. This chain links TRBV5-6 with TRBJ1-2, with D unresolved. Germline V CDR1 and CDR2: SGHDT, YYEEEE. The V and J ends lost 1 base and 5 bases respectively, with 3 bases between them. The CDR3 length is 11 residues.

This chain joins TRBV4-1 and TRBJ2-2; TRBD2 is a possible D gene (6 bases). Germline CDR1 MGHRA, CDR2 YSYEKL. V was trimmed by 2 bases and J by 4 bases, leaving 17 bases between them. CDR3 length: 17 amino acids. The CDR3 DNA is TGCGCCAGCAGCCAAATTTCTATGGGACTCGCCACCGGGGAGCTGTTTTTT. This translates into CASSQISMGLATGELFF.

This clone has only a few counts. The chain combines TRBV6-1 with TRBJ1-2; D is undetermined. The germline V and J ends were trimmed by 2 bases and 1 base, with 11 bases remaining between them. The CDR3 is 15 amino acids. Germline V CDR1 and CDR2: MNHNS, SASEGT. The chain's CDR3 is CASSELRELNYGYTF. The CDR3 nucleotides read TGTGCCAGCAGTGAATTGAGGGAGCTTAACTATGGCTACACCTTC.